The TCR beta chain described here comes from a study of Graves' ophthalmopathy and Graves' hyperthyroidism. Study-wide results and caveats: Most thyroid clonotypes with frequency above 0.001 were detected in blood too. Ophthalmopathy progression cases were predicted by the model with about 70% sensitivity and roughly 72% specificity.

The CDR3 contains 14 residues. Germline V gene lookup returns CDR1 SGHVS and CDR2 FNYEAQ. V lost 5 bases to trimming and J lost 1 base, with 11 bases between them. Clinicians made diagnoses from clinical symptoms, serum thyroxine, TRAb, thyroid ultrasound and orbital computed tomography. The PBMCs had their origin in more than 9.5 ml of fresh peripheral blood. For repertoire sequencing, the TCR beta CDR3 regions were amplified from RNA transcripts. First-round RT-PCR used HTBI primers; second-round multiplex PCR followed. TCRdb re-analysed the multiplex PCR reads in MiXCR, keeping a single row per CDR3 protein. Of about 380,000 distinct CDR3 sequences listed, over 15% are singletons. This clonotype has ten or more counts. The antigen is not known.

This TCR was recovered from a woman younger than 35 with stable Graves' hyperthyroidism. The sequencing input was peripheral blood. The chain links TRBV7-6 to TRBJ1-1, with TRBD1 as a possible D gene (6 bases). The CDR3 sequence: CASSKGHGNTEAFF. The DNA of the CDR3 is TGTGCCAGCAGCAAGGGACATGGGAACACTGAAGCTTTCTTT.